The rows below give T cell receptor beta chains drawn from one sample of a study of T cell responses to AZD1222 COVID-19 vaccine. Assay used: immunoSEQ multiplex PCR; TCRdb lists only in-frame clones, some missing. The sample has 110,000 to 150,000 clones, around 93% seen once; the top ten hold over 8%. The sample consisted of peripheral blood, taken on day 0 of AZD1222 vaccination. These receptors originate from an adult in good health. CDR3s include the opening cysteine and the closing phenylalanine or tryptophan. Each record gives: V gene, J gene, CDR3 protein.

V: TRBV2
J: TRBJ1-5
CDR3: CASSGSSLSQPQHF

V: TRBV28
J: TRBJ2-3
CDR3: CASSLARADTQYF

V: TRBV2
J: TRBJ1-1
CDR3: CASSPGITEAFF

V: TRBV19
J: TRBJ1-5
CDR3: CASRYVGSNQPQHF

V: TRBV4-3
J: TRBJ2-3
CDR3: CASSRERLAGRGTDTQYF

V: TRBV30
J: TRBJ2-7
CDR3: CAWSVGPGYEQYF

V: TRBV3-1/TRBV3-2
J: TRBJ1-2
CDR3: CASSQKGQNYGYTF

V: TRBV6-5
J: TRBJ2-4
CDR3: CASSYAVVAKNIQYF

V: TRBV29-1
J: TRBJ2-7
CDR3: CSVSGQAFYKQYF

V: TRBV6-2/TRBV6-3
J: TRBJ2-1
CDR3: CASSPGTGGKSYNEQFF

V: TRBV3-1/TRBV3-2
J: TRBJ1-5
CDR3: CASSQGGRGNQPQHF

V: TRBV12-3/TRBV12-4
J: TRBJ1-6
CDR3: CASTQLATGTLHF

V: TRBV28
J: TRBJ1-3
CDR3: CASSRGGTSSGNTIYF

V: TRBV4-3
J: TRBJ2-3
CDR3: CASSQGGVVADTQYF

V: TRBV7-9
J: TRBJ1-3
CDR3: CASGRGSGNTIYF

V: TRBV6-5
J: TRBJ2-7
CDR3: CASSYSTSVPYEQYF

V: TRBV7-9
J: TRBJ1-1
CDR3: CASSLRGQGQAFF

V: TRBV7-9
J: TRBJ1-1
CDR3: CASSHYMTGANTEAFF

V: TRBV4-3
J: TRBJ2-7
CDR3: CASSQDWASYEQYF

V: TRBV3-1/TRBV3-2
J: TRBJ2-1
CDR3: CASSQERDLTYNEQFF

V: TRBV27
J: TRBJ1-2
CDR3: CASSLLGQGGGYTF

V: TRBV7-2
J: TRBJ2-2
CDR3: CASSPGARWNTGELFF

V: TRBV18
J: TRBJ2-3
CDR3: CASSPLGGDADTQYF

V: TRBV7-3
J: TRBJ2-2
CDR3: CASSLRQHGELFF

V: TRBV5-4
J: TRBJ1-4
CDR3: CASSIGVTGANEKLFF

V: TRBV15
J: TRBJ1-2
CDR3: CATSSSGASRNYGYTF

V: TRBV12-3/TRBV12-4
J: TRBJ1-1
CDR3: CASSFGLGTEAFF

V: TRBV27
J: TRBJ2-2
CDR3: CASSSFFPGLAGGPGELFF

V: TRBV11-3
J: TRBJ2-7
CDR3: CASSYQGSDEQYF

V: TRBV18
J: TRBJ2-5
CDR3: CASSPGQETQYF

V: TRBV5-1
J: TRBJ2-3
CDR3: CASSLSGGARSDTQYF

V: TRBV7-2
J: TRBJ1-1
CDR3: CASSPRWVRDRAEAFF

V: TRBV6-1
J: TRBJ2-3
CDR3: CASSARGAGVPRTQYF

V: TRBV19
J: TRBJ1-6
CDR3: CASSTYGTEASPLHF

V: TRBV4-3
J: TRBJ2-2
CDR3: CASSQDSSANTGELFF

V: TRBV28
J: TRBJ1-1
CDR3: CASSTGLYTEAFF

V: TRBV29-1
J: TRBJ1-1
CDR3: CSVKKGTDGKVAFF

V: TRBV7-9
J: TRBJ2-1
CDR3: CASSLTGVGNEQFF

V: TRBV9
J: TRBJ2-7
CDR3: CASSPEDGIYEQYF

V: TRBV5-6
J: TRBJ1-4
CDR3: CASSLLSGGEKLFF

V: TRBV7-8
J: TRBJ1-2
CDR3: CASSLYLSYGYTF

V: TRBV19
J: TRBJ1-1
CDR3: CASSILDRGYSGTEAFF

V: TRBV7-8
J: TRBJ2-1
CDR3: CASRYLGYSLDNEQFF

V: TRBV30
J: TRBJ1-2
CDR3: CAWSVGGGGAFGGYTF

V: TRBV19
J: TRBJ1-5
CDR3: CASSIQAQQPQHF

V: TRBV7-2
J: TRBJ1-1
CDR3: CASSLETGRNTEAFF

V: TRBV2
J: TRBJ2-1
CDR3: CASRGLRNRLEQFF

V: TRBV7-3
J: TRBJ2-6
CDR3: CASSRPGASGANVLTF

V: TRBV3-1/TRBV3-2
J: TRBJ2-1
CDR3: CASSQRLSRMGQFF

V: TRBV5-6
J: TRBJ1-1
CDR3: CASRASGAGTEAFF